This record looks at one TCR beta chain sequence and its context. The CDR3 length is 15 residues. The germline gives CDR1 SGHDN, CDR2 FVKESK. Trimming cost V 1 base and J 2 bases, with 8 bases left between them. Sequenced by immunoSEQ multiplex PCR; TCRdb stores in-frame clones only, minus some. The table records about 2,000 clones, roughly 85% of them present only once. The source of the sample is a study of somatic mutations in cytotoxic T cells in rheumatoid arthritis. Study at large: Each patient's diagnosis was followed right away by a blood draw (30 ml EDTA), before any treatment.

The specimen sequenced was CD8+ T cells sorted from blood. The chain carries TRBV14 and TRBJ2-2; a weak D match, TRBD1 (5 bases). This clonotype was obtained from a man aged 60 to 69 with rheumatoid arthritis. CDR3 nucleotide sequence: TGTGCCAGCAGCCAAGGGGGCGCCAACACCGGGGAGCTGTTTTTT. As protein: CASSQGGANTGELFF.